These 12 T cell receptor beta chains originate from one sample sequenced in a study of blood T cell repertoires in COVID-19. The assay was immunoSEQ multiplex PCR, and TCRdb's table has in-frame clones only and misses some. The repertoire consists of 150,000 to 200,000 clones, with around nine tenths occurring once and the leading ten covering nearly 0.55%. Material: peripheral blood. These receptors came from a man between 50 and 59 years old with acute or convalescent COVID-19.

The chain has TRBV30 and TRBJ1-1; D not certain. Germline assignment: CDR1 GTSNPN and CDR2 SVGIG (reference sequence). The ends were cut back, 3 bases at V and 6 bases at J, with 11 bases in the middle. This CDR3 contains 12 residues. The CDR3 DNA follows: TGTGCCTGGAGATTGTGGTCGGCTGAAGCTTTCTTT. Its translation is CAWRLWSAEAFF.

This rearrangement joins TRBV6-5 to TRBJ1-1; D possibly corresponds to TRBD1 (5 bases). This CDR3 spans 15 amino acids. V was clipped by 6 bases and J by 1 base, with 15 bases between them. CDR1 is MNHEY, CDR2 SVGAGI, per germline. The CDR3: CASSRERGGNTEAFF. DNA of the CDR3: TGTGCCAGCAGCCGTGAAAGGGGCGGGAACACTGAAGCTTTCTTT.

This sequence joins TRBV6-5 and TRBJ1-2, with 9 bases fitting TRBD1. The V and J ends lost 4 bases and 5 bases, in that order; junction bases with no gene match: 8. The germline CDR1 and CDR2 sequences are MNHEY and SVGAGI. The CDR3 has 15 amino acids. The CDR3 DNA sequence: TGTGCCAGCAGTTCCCTAACGACAGGGGGGTATGGCTACACCTTC. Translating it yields CASSSLTTGGYGYTF.

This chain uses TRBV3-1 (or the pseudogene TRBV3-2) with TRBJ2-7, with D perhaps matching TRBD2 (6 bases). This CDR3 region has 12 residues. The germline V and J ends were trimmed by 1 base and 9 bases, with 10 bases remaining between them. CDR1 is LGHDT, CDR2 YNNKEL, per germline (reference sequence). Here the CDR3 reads CASSQATGVQYV. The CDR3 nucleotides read TGTGCCAGCAGCCAAGCCACGGGGGTGCAGTACGTC.

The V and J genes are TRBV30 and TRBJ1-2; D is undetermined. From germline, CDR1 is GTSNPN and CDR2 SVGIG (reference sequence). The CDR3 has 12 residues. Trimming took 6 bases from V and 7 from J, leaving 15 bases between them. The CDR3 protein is CACPRRAAGYTF. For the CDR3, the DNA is TGTGCCTGTCCGAGGAGGGCGGCTGGCTACACCTTC.

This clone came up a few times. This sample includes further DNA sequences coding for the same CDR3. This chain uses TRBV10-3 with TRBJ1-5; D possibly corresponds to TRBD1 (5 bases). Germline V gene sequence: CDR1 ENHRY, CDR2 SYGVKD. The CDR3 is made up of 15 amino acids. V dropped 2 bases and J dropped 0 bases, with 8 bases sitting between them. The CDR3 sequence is CAISERGNSNQPQHF. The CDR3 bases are TGTGCCATCAGTGAGCGGGGGAATAGCAATCAGCCCCAGCATTTT.

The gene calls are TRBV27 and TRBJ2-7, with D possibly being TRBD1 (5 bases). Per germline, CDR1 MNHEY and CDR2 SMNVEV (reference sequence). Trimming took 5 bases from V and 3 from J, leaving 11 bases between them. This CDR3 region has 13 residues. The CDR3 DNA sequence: TGTGCCAGCAGTAATGGACACAACTACGAGCAGTACGTC. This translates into CASSNGHNYEQYV.

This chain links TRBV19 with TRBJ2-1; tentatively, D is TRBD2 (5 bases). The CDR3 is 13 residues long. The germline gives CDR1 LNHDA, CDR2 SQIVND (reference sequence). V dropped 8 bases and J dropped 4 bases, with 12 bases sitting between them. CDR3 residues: CASRGLSYNEQFF. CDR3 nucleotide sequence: TGTGCCAGTCGCGGACTTTCGTACAATGAGCAGTTCTTC.

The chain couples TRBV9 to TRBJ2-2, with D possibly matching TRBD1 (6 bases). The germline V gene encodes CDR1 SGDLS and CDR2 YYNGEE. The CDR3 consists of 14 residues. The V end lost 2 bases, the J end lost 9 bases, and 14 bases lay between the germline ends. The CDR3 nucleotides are TGTGCCAGCAGCGTTTATACAGGGTCGCGGGAGCTGTTTTTT. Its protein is CASSVYTGSRELFF.

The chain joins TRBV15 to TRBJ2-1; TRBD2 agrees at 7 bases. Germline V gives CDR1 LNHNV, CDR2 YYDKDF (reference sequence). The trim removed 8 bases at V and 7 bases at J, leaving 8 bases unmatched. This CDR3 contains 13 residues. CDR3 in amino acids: CATEERDRNEQFF. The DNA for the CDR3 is TGTGCCACCGAAGAGCGGGATAGAAATGAGCAGTTCTTC.

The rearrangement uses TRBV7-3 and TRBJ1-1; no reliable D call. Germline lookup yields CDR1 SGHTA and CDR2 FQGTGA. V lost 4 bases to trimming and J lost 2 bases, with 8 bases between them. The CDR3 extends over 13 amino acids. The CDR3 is CASSSSVNTEAFF. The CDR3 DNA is TGTGCCAGCAGCTCTTCAGTTAACACTGAAGCTTTCTTT. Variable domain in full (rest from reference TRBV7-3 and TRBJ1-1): GAGVSQTPSNKVTEKGKYVELRCDPISGHTALYWYRQSLGQGPEFLIYFQGTGAADDSGLPNDRFFAVRPEGSVSTLKIQRTERGDSAVYLCASSSSVNTEAFFGQGTRLTVV.

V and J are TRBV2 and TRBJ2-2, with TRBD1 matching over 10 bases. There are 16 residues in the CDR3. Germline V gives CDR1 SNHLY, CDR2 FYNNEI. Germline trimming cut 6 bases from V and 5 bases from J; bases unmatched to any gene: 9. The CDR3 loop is CASRTGGGGWTGELFF. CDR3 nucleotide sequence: TGTGCCAGCAGGACAGGGGGCGGGGGATGGACCGGGGAGCTGTTTTTT.